This T cell receptor (beta chain) was captured by sequencing in a study of blood T cell repertoires in COVID-19. Study-level information: PBMCs, B-cell-depleted T cells, or T cells provided the cDNA or gDNA that made up the material.

In the authors' workflow: It was from reference gene primer amplification that nucleated cell counts were estimated. Profiled with immunoSEQ multiplex PCR; TCRdb holds only in-frame clones, not every one. V, J and clone size derive from that table, while D and trimming were established from the DNA sequence. The repertoire holds under 200,000 clones, with roughly 87% as singletons. The sample comprised peripheral blood. This clonotype originated in a woman aged 60-70 years who had recovered from COVID-19.

In DNA, the CDR3 is TGTGCCAGCAGCGTAGACTCTAGCACAGATACGCAGTATTTT. It yields the protein CASSVDSSTDTQYF. The chain has TRBV9 and TRBJ2-3, with D unresolved. V gave up 0 bases and J gave up 0 bases, with 5 bases separating them. The CDR3 runs to 14 residues. Looked up from germline, CDR1 is SGDLS and CDR2 is YYNGEE.